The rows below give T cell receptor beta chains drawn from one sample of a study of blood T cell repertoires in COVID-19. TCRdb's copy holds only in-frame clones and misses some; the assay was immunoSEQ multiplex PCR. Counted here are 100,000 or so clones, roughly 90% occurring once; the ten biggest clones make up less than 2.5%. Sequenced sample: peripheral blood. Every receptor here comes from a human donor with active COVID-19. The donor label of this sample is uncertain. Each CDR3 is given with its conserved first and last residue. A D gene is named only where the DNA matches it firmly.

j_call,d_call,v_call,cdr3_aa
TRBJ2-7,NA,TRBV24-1,CATSPGWQKDEQYF
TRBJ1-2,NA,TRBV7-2,CASSSVQGRYGYTF
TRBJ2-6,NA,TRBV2,CASKRLTSGANVLTF
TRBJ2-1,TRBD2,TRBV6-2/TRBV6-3,CASNPGGEGSYNEQFF
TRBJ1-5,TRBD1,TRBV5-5,CASSLAPTGGGQPQHF
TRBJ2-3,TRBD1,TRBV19,CASSTAQGTDTQYF
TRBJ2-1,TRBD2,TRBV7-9,CASSSGAPYNEQFF
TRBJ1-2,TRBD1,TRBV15,CATSREDRVGAGYTF
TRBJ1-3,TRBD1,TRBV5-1,CASSRDRNSGNTIYF
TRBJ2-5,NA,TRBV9,CASSPRPGAVNQETQYF
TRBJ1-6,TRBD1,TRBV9,CASSRTGGDMNSPLHF
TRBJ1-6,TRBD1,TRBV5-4,CASSGQGDNSPLHF
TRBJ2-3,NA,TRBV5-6,CASSLEGTDTQYF
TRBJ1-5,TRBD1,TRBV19,CATPTQGACNQPQHF
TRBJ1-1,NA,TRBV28,CASRMAGLPNTEAFF
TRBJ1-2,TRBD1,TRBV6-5,CASRPTGEDGYTF
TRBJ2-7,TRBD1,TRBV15,CATSRSDRALYEQYF
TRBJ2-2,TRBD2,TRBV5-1,CASSLLPGGGDDTGELFF
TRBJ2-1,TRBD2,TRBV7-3,CASSPRTSGGYNEQFF
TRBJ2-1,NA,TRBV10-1,CASSPRSYNEQFF
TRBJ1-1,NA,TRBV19,CASSPLQGSAEAFF
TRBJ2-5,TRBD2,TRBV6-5,CASRARGEETQYF
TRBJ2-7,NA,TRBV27,CASSPNSGDTSYEQYF
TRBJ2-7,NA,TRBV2,CASSARDSFYEQYF
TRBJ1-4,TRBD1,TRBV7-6,CASSLAQPGQQGKLFF
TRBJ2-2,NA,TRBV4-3,CASSQAANTGELFF
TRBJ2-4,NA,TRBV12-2,CASRFPTLGGLDTKNIQYF
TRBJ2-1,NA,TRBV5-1,CASSLGPGANEQFF